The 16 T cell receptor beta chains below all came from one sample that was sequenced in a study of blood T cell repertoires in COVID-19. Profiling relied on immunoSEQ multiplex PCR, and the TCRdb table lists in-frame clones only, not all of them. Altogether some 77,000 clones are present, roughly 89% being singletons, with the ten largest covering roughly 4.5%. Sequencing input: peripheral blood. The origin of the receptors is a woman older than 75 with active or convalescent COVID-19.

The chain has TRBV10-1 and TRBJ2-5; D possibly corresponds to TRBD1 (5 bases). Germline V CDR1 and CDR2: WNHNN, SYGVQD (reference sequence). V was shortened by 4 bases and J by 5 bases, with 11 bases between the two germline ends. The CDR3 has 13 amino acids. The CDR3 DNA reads TGCGCCAGCAGTGGCAGGGTTGGGGAGACCCAGTACTTC. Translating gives CASSGRVGETQYF.

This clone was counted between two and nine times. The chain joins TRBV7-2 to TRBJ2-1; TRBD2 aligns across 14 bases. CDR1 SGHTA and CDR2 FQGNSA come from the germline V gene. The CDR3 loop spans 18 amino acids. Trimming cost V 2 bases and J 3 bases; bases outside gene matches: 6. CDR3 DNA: TGTGCCAGCAGCTTACTCGGACTAGCGGGAGGAGTCTACAATGAGCAGTTCTTC. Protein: CASSLLGLAGGVYNEQFF.

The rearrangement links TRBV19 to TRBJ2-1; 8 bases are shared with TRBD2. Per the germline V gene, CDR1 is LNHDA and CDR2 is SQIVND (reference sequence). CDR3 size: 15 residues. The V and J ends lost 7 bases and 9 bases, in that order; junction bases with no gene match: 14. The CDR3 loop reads CASTPLSGSYGEQFF. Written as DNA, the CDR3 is TGTGCCAGTACCCCTCTGAGCGGGAGTTACGGTGAGCAGTTCTTC.

The chain's CDR3 is CASSPPAGRGADTQYF. In DNA, the CDR3 is TGTGCCAGCTCACCACCGGCGGGACGAGGGGCAGATACGCAGTATTTT. The chain recombines TRBV18 with TRBJ2-3, with a weak D call TRBD2 (6 bases). The length of the CDR3 is 16 residues. The V gene lost 0 bases and the J gene lost 4 bases, with 14 bases spanning the gap. Germline V gene data show CDR1 as KGHSH and CDR2 as LQKENI.

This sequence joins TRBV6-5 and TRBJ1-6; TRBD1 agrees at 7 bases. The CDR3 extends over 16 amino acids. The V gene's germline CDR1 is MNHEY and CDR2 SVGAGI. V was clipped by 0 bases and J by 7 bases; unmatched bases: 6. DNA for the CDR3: TGTGCCAGCAGTTACTCAGGGGGCGCGGGCAATTCACCCCTCCACTTT. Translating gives CASSYSGGAGNSPLHF.

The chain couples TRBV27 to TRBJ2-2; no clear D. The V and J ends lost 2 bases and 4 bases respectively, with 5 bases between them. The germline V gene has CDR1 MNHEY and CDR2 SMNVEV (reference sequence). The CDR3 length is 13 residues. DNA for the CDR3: TGTGCCAGCAGTTTACGGGTCACCGGGGAGCTGTTTTTT. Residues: CASSLRVTGELFF.

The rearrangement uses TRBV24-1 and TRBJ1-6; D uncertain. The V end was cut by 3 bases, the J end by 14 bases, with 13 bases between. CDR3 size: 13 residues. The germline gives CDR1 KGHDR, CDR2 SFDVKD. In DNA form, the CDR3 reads TGTGCCACCAGTGATCAAGTGTTCTCGGCCCTCCACTTT. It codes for CATSDQVFSALHF.

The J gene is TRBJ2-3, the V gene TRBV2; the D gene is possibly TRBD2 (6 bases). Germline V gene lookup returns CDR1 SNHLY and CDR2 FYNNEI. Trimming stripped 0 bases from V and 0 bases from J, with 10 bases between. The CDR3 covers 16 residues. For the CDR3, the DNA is TGTGCCAGCAGTGAAGCCCCGGGACTTAGCACAGATACGCAGTATTTT. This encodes CASSEAPGLSTDTQYF.

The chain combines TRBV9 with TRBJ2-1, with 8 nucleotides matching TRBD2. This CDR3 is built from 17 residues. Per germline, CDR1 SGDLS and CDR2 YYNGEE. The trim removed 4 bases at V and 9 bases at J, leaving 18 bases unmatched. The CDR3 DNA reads TGTGCCAGCAGCACGGTAGGACGAGCGGGAGTAGTCCCTGAGCAGTTCTTC. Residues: CASSTVGRAGVVPEQFF.

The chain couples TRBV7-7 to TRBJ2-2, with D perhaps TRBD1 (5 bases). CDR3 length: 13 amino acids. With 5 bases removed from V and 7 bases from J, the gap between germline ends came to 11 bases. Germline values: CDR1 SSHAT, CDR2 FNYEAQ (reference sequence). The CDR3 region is CASSQGPGGELFF. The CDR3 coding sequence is TGTGCCAGCAGCCAGGGTCCAGGCGGGGAGCTGTTTTTT.

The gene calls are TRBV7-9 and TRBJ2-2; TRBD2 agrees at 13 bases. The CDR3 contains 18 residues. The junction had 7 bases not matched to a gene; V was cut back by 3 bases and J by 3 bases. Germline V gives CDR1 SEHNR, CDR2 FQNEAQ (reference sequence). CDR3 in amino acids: CASSFGLAGVSDTGELFF. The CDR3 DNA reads TGTGCCAGCAGCTTCGGACTAGCGGGAGTATCGGACACCGGGGAGCTGTTTTTT.

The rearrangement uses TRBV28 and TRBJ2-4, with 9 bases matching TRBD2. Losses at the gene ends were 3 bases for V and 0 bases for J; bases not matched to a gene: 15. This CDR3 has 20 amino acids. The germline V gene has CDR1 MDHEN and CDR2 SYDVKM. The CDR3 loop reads CASSLGLGLANKLAKNIQYF. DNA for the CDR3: TGTGCCAGCAGTTTGGGGTTGGGACTAGCCAACAAACTAGCCAAAAACATTCAGTACTTC.

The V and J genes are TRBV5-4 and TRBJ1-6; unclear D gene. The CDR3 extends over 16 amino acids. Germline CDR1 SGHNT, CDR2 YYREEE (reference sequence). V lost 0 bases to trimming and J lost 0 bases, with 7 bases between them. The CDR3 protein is CASSLGGSSYNSPLHF. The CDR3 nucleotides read TGTGCCAGCAGCTTGGGCGGAAGCTCCTATAATTCACCCCTCCACTTT.

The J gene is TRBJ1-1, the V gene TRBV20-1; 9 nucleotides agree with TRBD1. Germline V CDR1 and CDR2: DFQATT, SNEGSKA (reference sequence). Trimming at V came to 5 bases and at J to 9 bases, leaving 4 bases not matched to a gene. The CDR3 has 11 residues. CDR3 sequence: CSAGQGPQAFF. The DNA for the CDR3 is TGCAGTGCTGGACAGGGGCCCCAAGCTTTCTTT.

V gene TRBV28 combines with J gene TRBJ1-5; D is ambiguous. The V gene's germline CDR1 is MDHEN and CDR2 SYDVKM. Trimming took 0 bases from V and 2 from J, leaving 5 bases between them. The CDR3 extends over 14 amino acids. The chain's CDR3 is CASSLWEGNQPQHF. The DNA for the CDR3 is TGTGCCAGCAGTTTATGGGAGGGCAATCAGCCCCAGCATTTT.

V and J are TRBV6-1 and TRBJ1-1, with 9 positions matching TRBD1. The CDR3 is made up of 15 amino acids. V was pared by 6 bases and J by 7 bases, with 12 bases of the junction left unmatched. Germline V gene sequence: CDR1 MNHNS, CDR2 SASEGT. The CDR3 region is CASRYPGQGAFEAFF. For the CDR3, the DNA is TGTGCCAGCAGATATCCGGGACAGGGAGCATTTGAAGCTTTCTTT.